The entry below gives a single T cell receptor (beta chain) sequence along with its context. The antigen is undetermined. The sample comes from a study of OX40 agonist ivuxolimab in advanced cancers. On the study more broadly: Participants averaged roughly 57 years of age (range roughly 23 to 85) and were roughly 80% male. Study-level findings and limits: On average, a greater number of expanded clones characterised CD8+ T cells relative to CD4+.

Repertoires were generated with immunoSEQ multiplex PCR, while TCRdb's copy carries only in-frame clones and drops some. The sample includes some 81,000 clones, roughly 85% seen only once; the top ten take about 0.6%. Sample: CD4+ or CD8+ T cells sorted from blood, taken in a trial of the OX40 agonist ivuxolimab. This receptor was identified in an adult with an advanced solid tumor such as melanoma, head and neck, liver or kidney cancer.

The chain's CDR3 is CASSPSPFTQYF. In nucleotides, the CDR3 is TGTGCCAGCAGCCCAAGCCCCTTTACGCAGTATTTT. This chain links TRBV7-2 with TRBJ2-3; D not certain. The CDR3 contains 12 residues. The germline V and J ends were trimmed by 5 bases and 8 bases, with 11 bases remaining between them. Germline V lookup: CDR1 SGHTA, CDR2 FQGNSA.